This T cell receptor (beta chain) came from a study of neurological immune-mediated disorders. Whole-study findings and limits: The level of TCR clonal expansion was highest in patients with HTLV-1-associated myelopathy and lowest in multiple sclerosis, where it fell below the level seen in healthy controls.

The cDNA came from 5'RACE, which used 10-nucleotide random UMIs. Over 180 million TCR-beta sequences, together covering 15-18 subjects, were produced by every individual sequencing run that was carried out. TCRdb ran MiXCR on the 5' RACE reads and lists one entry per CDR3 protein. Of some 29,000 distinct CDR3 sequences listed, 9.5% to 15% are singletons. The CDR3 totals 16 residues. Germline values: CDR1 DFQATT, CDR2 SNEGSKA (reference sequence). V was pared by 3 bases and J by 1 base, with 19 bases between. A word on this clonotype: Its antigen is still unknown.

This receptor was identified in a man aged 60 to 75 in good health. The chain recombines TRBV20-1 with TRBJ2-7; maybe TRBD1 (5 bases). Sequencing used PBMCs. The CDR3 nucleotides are TGCAGTGCTAGGATAGGGGCTAGTCTATGGTCCTACGAGCAGTACTTC. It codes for CSARIGASLWSYEQYF.